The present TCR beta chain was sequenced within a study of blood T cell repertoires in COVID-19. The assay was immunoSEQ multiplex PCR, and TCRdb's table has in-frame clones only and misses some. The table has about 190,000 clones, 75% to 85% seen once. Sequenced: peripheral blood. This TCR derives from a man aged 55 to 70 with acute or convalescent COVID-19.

The CDR3 bases are TGTGCCAGCAGCTTATCCCGGGCAGGGTGGGAGCCCCAGCATTTT. Its protein product is CASSLSRAGWEPQHF. This chain joins TRBV7-2 and TRBJ1-5; tentatively, D is TRBD1 (5 bases). Trimming pared 2 bases from V and 8 bases from J, leaving 16 bases between. The germline gives CDR1 SGHTA, CDR2 FQGNSA. The CDR3 runs 15 residues.